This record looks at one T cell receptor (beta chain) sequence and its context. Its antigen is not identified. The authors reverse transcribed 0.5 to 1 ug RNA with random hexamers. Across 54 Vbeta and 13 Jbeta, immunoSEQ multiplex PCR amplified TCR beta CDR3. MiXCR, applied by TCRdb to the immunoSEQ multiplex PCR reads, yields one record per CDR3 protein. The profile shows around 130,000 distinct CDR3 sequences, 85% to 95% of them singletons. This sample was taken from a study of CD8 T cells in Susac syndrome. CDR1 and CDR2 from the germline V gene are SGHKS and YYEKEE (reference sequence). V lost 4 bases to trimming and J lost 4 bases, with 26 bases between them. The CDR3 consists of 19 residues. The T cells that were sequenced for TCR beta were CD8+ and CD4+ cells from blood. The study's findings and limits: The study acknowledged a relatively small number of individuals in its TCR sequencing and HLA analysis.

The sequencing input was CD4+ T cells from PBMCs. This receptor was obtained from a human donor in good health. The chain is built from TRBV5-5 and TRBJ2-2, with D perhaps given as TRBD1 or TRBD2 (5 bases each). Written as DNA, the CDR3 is TGTGCCAGCAGCCGTGCCCAGGGCGGAAGAGGCACTAGCACCGGGGAGCTGTTTTTT. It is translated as CASSRAQGGRGTSTGELFF.